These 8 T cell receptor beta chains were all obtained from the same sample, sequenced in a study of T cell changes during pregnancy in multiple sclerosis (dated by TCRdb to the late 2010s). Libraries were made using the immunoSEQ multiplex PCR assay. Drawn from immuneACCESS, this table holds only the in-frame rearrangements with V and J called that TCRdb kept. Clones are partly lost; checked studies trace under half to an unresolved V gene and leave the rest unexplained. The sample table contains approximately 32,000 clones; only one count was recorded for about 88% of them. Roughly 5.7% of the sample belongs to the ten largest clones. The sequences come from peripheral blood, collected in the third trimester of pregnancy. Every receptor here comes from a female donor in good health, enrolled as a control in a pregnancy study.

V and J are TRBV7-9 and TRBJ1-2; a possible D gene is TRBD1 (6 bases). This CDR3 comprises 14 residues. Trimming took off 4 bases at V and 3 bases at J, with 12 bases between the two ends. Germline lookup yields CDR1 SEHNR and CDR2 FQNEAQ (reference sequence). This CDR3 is CASSSTGYDYGYTF. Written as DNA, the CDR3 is TGTGCCAGCAGCTCCACAGGGTACGACTATGGCTACACCTTC. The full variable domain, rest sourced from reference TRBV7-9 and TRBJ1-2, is DTGVSQNPRHKITKRGQNVTFRCDPISEHNRLYWYRQTLGQGPEFLTYFQNEAQLEKSRLLSDRFSAERPKGSFSTLEIQRTEQGDSAMYLCASSSTGYDYGYTFGSGTRLTVV.

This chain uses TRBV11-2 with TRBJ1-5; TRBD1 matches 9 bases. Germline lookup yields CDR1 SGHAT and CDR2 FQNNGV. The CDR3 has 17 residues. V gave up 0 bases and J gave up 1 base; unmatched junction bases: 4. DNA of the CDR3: TGTGCCAGCAGCTTAGACAGGACAGGGGCGAGCAATCAGCCCCAGCATTTT. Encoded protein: CASSLDRTGASNQPQHF.

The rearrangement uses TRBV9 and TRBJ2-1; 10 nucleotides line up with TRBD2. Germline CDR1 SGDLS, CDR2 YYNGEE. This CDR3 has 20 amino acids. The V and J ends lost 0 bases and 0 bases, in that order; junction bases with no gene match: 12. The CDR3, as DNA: TGTGCCAGCAGCGTAGTAGCCGCGGCTAGCGGGGGTAGCTCCTACAATGAGCAGTTCTTC. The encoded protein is CASSVVAAASGGSSYNEQFF.

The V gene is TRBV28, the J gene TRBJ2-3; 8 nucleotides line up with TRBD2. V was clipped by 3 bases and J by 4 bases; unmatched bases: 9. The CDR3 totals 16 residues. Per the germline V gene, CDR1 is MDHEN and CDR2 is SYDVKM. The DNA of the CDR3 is TGTGCCAGCAGTTTCGGGAGGGAGGAGGGCGCAGATACGCAGTATTTT. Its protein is CASSFGREEGADTQYF.

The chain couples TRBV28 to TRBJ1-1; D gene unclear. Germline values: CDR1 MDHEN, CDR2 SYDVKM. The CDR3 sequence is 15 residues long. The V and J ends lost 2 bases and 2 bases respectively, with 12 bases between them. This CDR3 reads CASSLGAPGNTEAFF. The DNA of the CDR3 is TGTGCCAGCAGTTTAGGCGCCCCAGGTAACACTGAAGCTTTCTTT.

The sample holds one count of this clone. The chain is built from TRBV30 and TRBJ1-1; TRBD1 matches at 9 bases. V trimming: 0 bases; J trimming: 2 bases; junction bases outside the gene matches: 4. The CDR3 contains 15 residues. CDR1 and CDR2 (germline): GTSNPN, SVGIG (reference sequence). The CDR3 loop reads CAWSVQGATNTEAFF. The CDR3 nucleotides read TGTGCCTGGAGTGTACAGGGGGCTACAAACACTGAAGCTTTCTTT.

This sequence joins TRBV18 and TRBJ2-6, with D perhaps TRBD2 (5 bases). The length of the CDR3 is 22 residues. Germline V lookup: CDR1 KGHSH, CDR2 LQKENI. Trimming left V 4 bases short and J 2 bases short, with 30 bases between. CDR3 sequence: CASSLAPRARERATTGANVLTF. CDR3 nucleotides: TGTGCCAGCTCACTTGCCCCCCGCGCGCGCGAGAGGGCAACGACTGGGGCCAACGTCCTGACTTTC.

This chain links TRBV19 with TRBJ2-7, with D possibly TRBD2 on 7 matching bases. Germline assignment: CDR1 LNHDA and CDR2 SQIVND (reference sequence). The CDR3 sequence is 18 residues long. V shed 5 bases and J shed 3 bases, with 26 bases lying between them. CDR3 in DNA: TGTGCCAGTAGTCCGGCGGGGGCTATGTGGAAGTCACTCTACGAGCAGTACTTC. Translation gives CASSPAGAMWKSLYEQYF.